The sequence of this T cell receptor beta chain was determined in a study of blood T cell repertoires in COVID-19. Overall study: Donors in the United States, Italy and Spain gave samples during acute or convalescent COVID-19. T cells, B-cell-depleted T cells, or PBMCs supplied cDNA or gDNA.

Profiled with immunoSEQ multiplex PCR; TCRdb holds only in-frame clones, not every one. Here the sample spans 85,000 to 90,000 clones, approximately 79% being singletons. This clone was detected once. The CDR3 sequence is 13 residues long. The trim removed 4 bases at V and 1 base at J, leaving 1 base unmatched. Germline CDR1 SGHKS, CDR2 YYEKEE (reference sequence). The chain combines TRBV5-5 with TRBJ1-1, with 7 bases fitting TRBD1. The TCR comes from a woman of 80 years or more with active or convalescent COVID-19. Sequences were obtained from peripheral blood. The CDR3 is CASSRQGNTEAFF. The CDR3 DNA reads as TGTGCCAGCAGCCGACAGGGGAACACTGAAGCTTTCTTT.